This passage covers 16 T cell receptor beta chains from one sample sequenced in a study of Tregs in tolerant kidney transplant recipients. The protocol was immunoSEQ multiplex PCR, while the TCRdb copy is restricted to in-frame clones and leaves out a portion. The table shows roughly 66,000 clones, with more than 90% occurring only once. The starting material was CD8+ T cells from blood, obtained before the transplant. The receptors shown here come from a human donor who received a combined kidney and bone marrow transplant.

The chain carries TRBV6-5 and TRBJ2-2; the D gene is possibly TRBD1 (5 bases). V was trimmed by 7 bases and J by 4 bases, leaving 10 bases between them. Germline V CDR1 and CDR2: MNHEY, SVGAGI. There are 13 residues in the CDR3. The CDR3 DNA sequence: TGTGCCAGCAACCTCGACAGCACCGGGGAGCTGTTTTTT. This translates into CASNLDSTGELFF.

The chain is built from TRBV21-1 and TRBJ2-7; the D call in the table, TRBD2, was not verified against the DNA. TRBV21-1 is a pseudogene locus. CDR3 length: 15 residues. The CDR3 sequence: CASSKSGRGPYEQYF. DNA for the CDR3: TGTGCCAGCAGCAAAAGCGGGAGGGGGCCCTACGAGCAGTACTTC.

The chain couples TRBV5-5 to TRBJ1-5, with a tentative D call TRBD1 (6 bases). V was trimmed by 4 bases and J by 1 base, leaving 12 bases between them. The CDR3 spans 15 residues. Germline-derived CDR1 and CDR2 are SGHKS and YYEKEE (reference sequence). This chain's CDR3 is CASSHTGHSNQPQHF. CDR3 in DNA: TGTGCCAGCAGCCACACAGGGCACAGCAATCAGCCCCAGCATTTT.

The chain has TRBV30 and TRBJ2-5; D tentatively fits TRBD1 or TRBD2 (5 bases each). The CDR3 totals 13 residues. V lost 5 bases, J lost 3 bases, and 13 bases lay in between. Germline V lookup: CDR1 GTSNPN, CDR2 SVGIG (reference sequence). DNA of the CDR3: TGTGCCTGGGGTGGGACGGGGAAAGAGACCCAGTACTTC. Its protein is CAWGGTGKETQYF. Supplemented by reference TRBV30 and TRBJ2-5, the full variable domain reads SQTIHQWPATLVQPVGSPLSLECTVEGTSNPNLYWYRQAAGRGLQLLFYSVGIGQISSEVPQNLSASRPQDRQFILSSKKLLLSDSGFYLCAWGGTGKETQYFGPGTRLLVL.

The chain links TRBV4-1 to TRBJ2-5; 12 bases align to TRBD2. The CDR3 is 16 residues long. V lost 4 bases and J lost 5; bases outside the gene matches: 8. Per germline, CDR1 MGHRA and CDR2 YSYEKL. DNA for the CDR3: TGCGCCAGCAGCCCTAGCGGGGGGGCTAGTGGGGAGACCCAGTACTTC. Protein: CASSPSGGASGETQYF.

This clone was observed a handful of times. This rearrangement joins TRBV29-1 to TRBJ2-7; weak D call: TRBD1 (5 bases). The CDR3 spans 11 residues. Germline V gene data show CDR1 as SQVTM and CDR2 as ANQGSEA. V was shortened by 6 bases and J by 4 bases, with 10 bases between the two germline ends. CDR3 in DNA: TGCAGCGTCAACCAGGGTTACGAGCAGTACTTC. Protein sequence: CSVNQGYEQYF.

V usage is TRBV29-1 and J usage is TRBJ2-7, with 11 positions matching TRBD1. CDR1 is SQVTM and CDR2 is ANQGSEA in the germline V gene. Germline trimming cut 2 bases from V and 4 bases from J; bases unmatched to any gene: 16. The CDR3 consists of 18 residues. The CDR3 coding sequence is TGCAGCGTTGAAAGCTTCGGCGAAACCGGGACAGGGGGTTACGAGCAGTACTTC. This sequence encodes CSVESFGETGTGGYEQYF.

The chain combines TRBV7-9 with TRBJ2-3; 7 bases agree with TRBD1. CDR3 length: 16 residues. Germline V lookup: CDR1 SEHNR, CDR2 FQNEAQ (reference sequence). Germline trimming cut 6 bases from V and 4 bases from J; bases unmatched to any gene: 13. Written as DNA, the CDR3 is TGTGCCAGCAGTTATACACAGGGGATAGCTCCAGATACGCAGTATTTT. This translates into CASSYTQGIAPDTQYF.

The J gene is TRBJ1-1, the V gene TRBV9, with D possibly being TRBD1 (6 bases). This CDR3 is 14 amino acids long. Germline CDR1 SGDLS, CDR2 YYNGEE. Trimming stripped 4 bases from V and 1 base from J, with 11 bases between. The CDR3 nucleotides are TGTGCCAGCAGCATAGAAGGGGGGAACACTGAAGCTTTCTTT. Translated, it gives CASSIEGGNTEAFF.

This sequence joins TRBV11-2 and TRBJ1-4; 7 bases are shared with TRBD1. The CDR3 contains 15 residues. With V trimmed by 5 bases and J by 8 bases, 11 bases remained unmatched. CDR1 and CDR2 (germline): SGHAT, FQNNGV. CDR3 coding DNA: TGTGCCAGCAGCGGGATCTCAGGGGGTCGGGAAAAACTGTTTTTT. It encodes CASSGISGGREKLFF.

The chain carries TRBV9 and TRBJ1-2; D possibly corresponds to TRBD1 (6 bases). Trimming pared 6 bases from V and 2 bases from J, leaving 17 bases between. Looked up from germline, CDR1 is SGDLS and CDR2 is YYNGEE. The CDR3 contains 15 residues. CDR3 sequence reads: CASIGGGGSNYGYTF. The CDR3, as DNA: TGTGCCAGCATCGGTGGGGGCGGATCGAACTATGGCTACACCTTC.

CDR3 region: CSVEEGQIGFYEQYF. The CDR3 DNA reads as TGCAGCGTTGAAGAGGGGCAGATAGGCTTCTACGAGCAGTACTTC. The V gene is TRBV29-1, the J gene TRBJ2-7, with a weak D call TRBD1 (5 bases). CDR1 SQVTM and CDR2 ANQGSEA come from the germline V gene. V shed 0 bases and J shed 3 bases, with 15 bases lying between them. There are 15 residues in the CDR3.

The chain links TRBV5-6 to TRBJ2-1; D is perhaps TRBD2 (6 bases). Germline CDR1 SGHDT, CDR2 YYEEEE. This CDR3 contains 12 residues. Trimming removed 4 bases from V and 10 bases from J, with 12 bases in between. The chain's CDR3 is CASSPGTAEQFF. CDR3 nucleotides: TGTGCCAGCAGCCCAGGGACTGCAGAGCAGTTCTTC.

This chain connects TRBV30 to TRBJ1-4, with D unclear. Trimming left V 0 bases short and J 16 bases short, with 12 bases between. The germline V gene encodes CDR1 GTSNPN and CDR2 SVGIG (reference sequence). The CDR3 has 11 residues. CDR3 in DNA: TGTGCCTGGAGTGTACTTGGGAGACCGTTTTTT. Its protein is CAWSVLGRPFF. Complete variable domain (other parts from reference TRBV30 and TRBJ1-4): SQTIHQWPATLVQPVGSPLSLECTVEGTSNPNLYWYRQAAGRGLQLLFYSVGIGQISSEVPQNLSASRPQDRQFILSSKKLLLSDSGFYLCAWSVLGRPFFGSGTQLSVL.

V usage is TRBV7-3 and J usage is TRBJ2-1; 10 nucleotides agree with TRBD2. Germline CDR1 and CDR2: SGHTA and FQGTGA. V lost 4 bases to trimming and J lost 2 bases; unmatched junction nucleotides: 23. There are 22 residues in the CDR3. CDR3 sequence (DNA): TGTGCCAGCAGCTCCCGAGGGCCTAGCGGGAGAGTAATATCGGTCCCCTACAATGAGCAGTTCTTC. It encodes CASSSRGPSGRVISVPYNEQFF.

V is TRBV5-4 and J is TRBJ2-7, with D maybe TRBD2 (5 bases). This CDR3 region has 13 residues. The V gene lost 4 bases and the J gene lost 0 bases, with 8 bases spanning the gap. In germline, CDR1 is SGHNT, CDR2 YYREEE (reference sequence). The CDR3 sequence is CASSGRDSYEQYF. For the CDR3, the DNA is TGTGCCAGCAGCGGCCGGGACTCCTACGAGCAGTACTTC.